A selection of T cell receptor beta chains follows, all from one sample in a study of PD-1 blockade in classical Hodgkin lymphoma. Profiled with immunoSEQ multiplex PCR; TCRdb holds only in-frame clones, not every one. The table includes 25,000 or so clones, around 69% detected once. Sequenced here: peripheral blood mononuclear cells (PBMCs), sampled before the second cycle of nivolumab. Receptors were obtained from a human donor with classical Hodgkin lymphoma. CDR3s include the opening cysteine and the closing phenylalanine or tryptophan. The order of the fields is J gene, D gene, V gene, clone size, CDR3 DNA, CDR3 protein. The D gene is left open where the match is weak. The size field is filled for only some rows; it gives once, few, many or a size class.

TRBJ1-1,NA,TRBV6-5,once,TGTGCCAGCAGTTACTCCAGGGTGAGGACTGAAGCTTTCTTT,CASSYSRVRTEAFF
TRBJ1-2,NA,TRBV7-2,NA,TGTGCCAGCAGCCTAGGGATCAACTATGGCTACACCTTC,CASSLGINYGYTF
TRBJ1-2,NA,TRBV6-5,NA,TGTGCCACCCGGGGCTATGGCTACACCTTC,CATRGYGYTF
TRBJ2-7,TRBD2,TRBV4-3,NA,TGCGCCAGCAGCCAAGAGCATCGATTAGGGACTAGCGGGAACTACGAGCAGTACTTC,CASSQEHRLGTSGNYEQYF
TRBJ2-7,TRBD2,TRBV28,NA,TGTGCCAGTCATACCGCTAGCGGGAGGGATTCAGAGCAGTACTTC,CASHTASGRDSEQYF
TRBJ2-2,NA,TRBV15,NA,TGTGCCACCAGCAGGCCGACAGGGAACACCGGGGAGCTGTTTTTT,CATSRPTGNTGELFF
TRBJ2-7,TRBD1,TRBV4-3,NA,TGCGCCAGCAGCCAAGATGATCCGTCCGGGACAGGGGATTTTTACGAGCAGTACTTC,CASSQDDPSGTGDFYEQYF
TRBJ1-2,NA,TRBV11-2,NA,TGTGCCAGCAGCTTAAGTCGGGGCGGGACTGGCTACACCTTC,CASSLSRGGTGYTF
TRBJ1-1,TRBD1,TRBV30,few,TGTGCCTGGAGTGTACGACAGGGGACTGAAGCTTTCTTT,CAWSVRQGTEAFF
TRBJ1-1,NA,TRBV23-1,NA,TGCGCCAGCAGTCAATCGAAGCGGGGCATTCACACTGAAGCTTTCTTT,CASSQSKRGIHTEAFF
TRBJ2-1,NA,TRBV7-6,NA,TGTGCCAGCAGCCCGATCCCCCCGATAGGCTCCAATGAGCAGTTCTTC,CASSPIPPIGSNEQFF
TRBJ2-3,TRBD1,TRBV19,NA,TGTGCCAGTAGTGCTACCGGGACAGTCACAGATACGCAGTATTTT,CASSATGTVTDTQYF
TRBJ2-2,TRBD1,TRBV30,NA,TGTGCCTTCAGGGGGCGAATCACCGGGGAGCTGTTTTTT,CAFRGRITGELFF
TRBJ2-7,NA,TRBV7-2,NA,TGTGCCAGCAGCTTAGCACCAAGCAGGGCCAACGAGCAGTACTTC,CASSLAPSRANEQYF
TRBJ1-2,NA,TRBV6-1,few,TGTGCCAGCAGTGAACAGGCAAAAGGTTATGGCTACACCTTC,CASSEQAKGYGYTF
TRBJ2-7,TRBD2,TRBV5-1,NA,TGCGCCAGCAGCTTGGGGCGGGAGGGCGAGCAGTACTTC,CASSLGREGEQYF
TRBJ2-4,NA,TRBV5-6,few,TGTGCCAGCAGCTTTCAGGGATTAGCCAAAAACATTCAGTACTTC,CASSFQGLAKNIQYF
TRBJ1-2,NA,TRBV4-3,NA,TGCGCCAGCAGCCAAGTGGGGTCGGCAGGGAGAGGAGGCTACACCTTC,CASSQVGSAGRGGYTF
TRBJ2-5,NA,TRBV11-3,few,TGTGCCAGCAGCTTCGGGGAGGGGGCAGAGACCCAGTACTTC,CASSFGEGAETQYF
TRBJ2-5,NA,TRBV2,NA,TGTGCCAGCAGTGGGCGGGACCAAGAGACCCAGTACTTC,CASSGRDQETQYF
TRBJ1-4,NA,TRBV5-1,few,TGCGCCAGCAGCTTGGATGGGGCAACTAATGAAAAACTGTTTTTT,CASSLDGATNEKLFF
TRBJ2-3,NA,TRBV9,NA,TGTGCCAGCACTTCTAGAGGGGGTACAGATACGCAGTATTTT,CASTSRGGTDTQYF
TRBJ2-7,NA,TRBV15,once,TGTGCCACCAGCAACAGGTTCCCCTCCTACGAGCAGTACTTC,CATSNRFPSYEQYF
TRBJ2-3,TRBD1,TRBV6-6,NA,TGTGCCAGCAGCCTTCAGGGGGTCTCAGATACGCAGTATTTT,CASSLQGVSDTQYF
TRBJ1-1,NA,TRBV9,few,TGTGCCAGCAGCGTCACCGGGGGGCCCGAAGCTTTCTTT,CASSVTGGPEAFF
TRBJ1-2,TRBD1,TRBV28,NA,TGTGCCAGCCAGACAGGGGGTGGGGGTAACTATGGCTACACCTTC,CASQTGGGGNYGYTF
TRBJ2-5,TRBD1,TRBV28,few,TGTGCCAGCAGTTTGGGGGCAGGGGGCAGGGAGACCCAGTACTTC,CASSLGAGGRETQYF
TRBJ2-6,NA,TRBV2,few,TGTGCCAGCAGTGAAGACCTTTCTGGGGCCAACGTCCTGACTTTC,CASSEDLSGANVLTF
TRBJ2-3,NA,TRBV28,NA,TGTGCCAGCACCTGGGGAGCGGGTAGCACAGATACGCAGTATTTT,CASTWGAGSTDTQYF
TRBJ2-5,NA,TRBV7-7,NA,TGTGCCAGCAGCTTAGCTGGGGGGCAAGAGACCCAGTACTTC,CASSLAGGQETQYF
TRBJ2-4,NA,TRBV4-3,few,TGCGCCAGCAGCCAAGATTCCCCGGTGGACATTCAGTACTTC,CASSQDSPVDIQYF
TRBJ2-1,TRBD2,TRBV10-3,NA,TGTGCCATCAGTGGGTTAGGACTAGCGGGAGTCTACAATGAGCAGTTCTTC,CAISGLGLAGVYNEQFF
TRBJ2-6,NA,TRBV5-6,NA,TGTGCCAGCAGCCCGTGGACCTTTATTTCTGGGGCCAACGTCCTGACTTTC,CASSPWTFISGANVLTF
TRBJ1-2,NA,TRBV28,few,TGTGCCACCTTAGGCTATGGCTACACCTTC,CATLGYGYTF
TRBJ2-5,TRBD1,TRBV5-1,NA,TGCGCCAGCAGCTTGACCAGGGGGCGGGAGACCCAGTACTTC,CASSLTRGRETQYF
TRBJ1-2,NA,TRBV4-3,NA,TGCGCCAGCAGCCAGGGGACGTTTGGGGACTATGGCTACACCTTC,CASSQGTFGDYGYTF
TRBJ2-7,TRBD1,TRBV29-1,NA,TGCAGCGCCGGACAGGGAGCCTACGAGCAGTACTTC,CSAGQGAYEQYF
TRBJ2-2,TRBD1,TRBV7-9,NA,TGTGCCAGCAGCCCCACGACAGGGGGAAACACCGGGGAGCTGTTTTTT,CASSPTTGGNTGELFF
TRBJ2-7,NA,TRBV30,NA,TGTGCCTGGGGTGGGACCTACGAGCAGTACTTC,CAWGGTYEQYF
TRBJ1-6,NA,TRBV7-9,medium-sized,TGTGCCAGCAGCTTAGTAGCACTGGATAATTCACCCCTCCACTTT,CASSLVALDNSPLHF
TRBJ1-3,NA,TRBV7-2,few,TGTGCCAGCAGCCCCAACCTTAGCTCTGGAAACACCATATATTTT,CASSPNLSSGNTIYF
TRBJ1-1,NA,TRBV15,NA,TGTGCCACCAGCCAGGCCCAAGGCCGGGGGTGGGAAGCTTTCTTT,CATSQAQGRGWEAFF
TRBJ1-4,NA,TRBV7-2,NA,TGTGCCAGCAGCCTGGGGGCCTTTGGTGAAAAACTGTTTTTT,CASSLGAFGEKLFF
TRBJ1-1,NA,TRBV7-2,NA,TGTGCCAGCAGCTTAAGGCAGGGGCACACTGAAGCTTTCTTT,CASSLRQGHTEAFF
TRBJ1-2,NA,TRBV19,NA,TGTGCCAGTAGTCCCCGAGTTGGTGGCTACACCTTC,CASSPRVGGYTF
TRBJ2-7,TRBD2,TRBV6-4,few,TGTGCCAGCAGTGACTCGATGGGGGGAGGGCTTAGCTCCTACGAGCAGTACTTC,CASSDSMGGGLSSYEQYF
TRBJ2-1,NA,TRBV5-3,NA,TGTGCCAGAAGTTCAACACCTAAGACCTACAATGAGCAGTTCTTC,CARSSTPKTYNEQFF
TRBJ2-7,NA,TRBV19,few,TGTGCCAGTAGTGAAATCGGGGGCCCGGAAAACTACGAGCAGTACTTC,CASSEIGGPENYEQYF
TRBJ1-5,NA,TRBV30,NA,TGTGCCTGGAGTGAAGGGAGTTATAGCAATCAGCCCCAGCATTTT,CAWSEGSYSNQPQHF
TRBJ2-5,NA,TRBV7-2,NA,TGTGCCAGCAGCCCGGACGTGATCAGAGAGACCCAGTACTTC,CASSPDVIRETQYF